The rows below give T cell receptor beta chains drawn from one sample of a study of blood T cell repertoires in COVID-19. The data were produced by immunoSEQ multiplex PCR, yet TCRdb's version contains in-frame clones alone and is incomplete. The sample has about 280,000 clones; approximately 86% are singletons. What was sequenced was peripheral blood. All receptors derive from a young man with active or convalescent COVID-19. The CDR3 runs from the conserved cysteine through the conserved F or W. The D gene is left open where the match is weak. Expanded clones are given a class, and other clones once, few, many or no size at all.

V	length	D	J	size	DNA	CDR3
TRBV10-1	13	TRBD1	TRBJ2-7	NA	TGCGCCAGCAGTGATTCGGACAGGAACGAGCAGTACTTC	CASSDSDRNEQYF
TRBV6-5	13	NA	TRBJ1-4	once	TGTGCCAGCAGTACAGGGTTCAATGAAAAACTGTTTTTT	CASSTGFNEKLFF
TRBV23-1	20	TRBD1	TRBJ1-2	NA	TGCGCCAGCAGTCAATCGATCTCAGGGGGCGAGAGCTCAACTAACTATGGCTACACCTTC	CASSQSISGGESSTNYGYTF
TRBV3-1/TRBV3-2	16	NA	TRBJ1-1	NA	TGTGCCAGCAGCCAAGGACCCGGGACAAAGAACACTGAAGCTTTCTTT	CASSQGPGTKNTEAFF
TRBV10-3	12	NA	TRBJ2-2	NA	TGTGCGGGCAGGGGTGGCACCGGGGAGCTGTTTTTT	CAGRGGTGELFF
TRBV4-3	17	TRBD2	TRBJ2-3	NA	TGCGCCAGCAGCCAAGATTCTCCTAGCGGGGGCGCAGATACGCAGTATTTT	CASSQDSPSGGADTQYF
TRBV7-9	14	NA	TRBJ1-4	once	TGTGCCAGCAGCTTAAGGCAGGGTGGAGAAAAACTGTTTTTT	CASSLRQGGEKLFF
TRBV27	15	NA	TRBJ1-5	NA	TGTGCCAGCAGAGCCGGGACTTATAGCAATCAGCCCCAGCATTTT	CASRAGTYSNQPQHF
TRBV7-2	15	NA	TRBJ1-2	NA	TGTGCCAGCAGCTTCGCCGAACAGGGAAACTATGGCTACACCTTC	CASSFAEQGNYGYTF
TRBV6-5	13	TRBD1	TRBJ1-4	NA	TGTGCCAGCATATACAGGGGTGGTGAAAAACTGTTTTTT	CASIYRGGEKLFF
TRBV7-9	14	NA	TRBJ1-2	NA	TGTGCCAGCAGCTCCTCTGGCGGGGCGGGTGGCTACACCTTC	CASSSSGGAGGYTF
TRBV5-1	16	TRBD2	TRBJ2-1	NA	TGCGCCAGCAGCTCATTTAGCGGGAGCACCTACAATGAGCAGTTCTTC	CASSSFSGSTYNEQFF
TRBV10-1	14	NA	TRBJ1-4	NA	TGCGCCAGGTTGGGCAGGGGAAGGGGCGAAAAACTGTTTTTT	CARLGRGRGEKLFF
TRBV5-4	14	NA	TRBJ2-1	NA	TGTGCCAGCGCCCCTGGTGGAGGGGGCCATGAGCAGTTCTTC	CASAPGGGGHEQFF
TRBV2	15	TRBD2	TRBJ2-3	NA	TGTGCCAGCAGTCGTACTAGCGGGGTAAGGGATACGCAGTATTTT	CASSRTSGVRDTQYF
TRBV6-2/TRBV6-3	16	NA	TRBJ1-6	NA	TGTGCCAGCAGTTACGGCCAGGAAGCCTATAATTCACCCCTCCACTTT	CASSYGQEAYNSPLHF
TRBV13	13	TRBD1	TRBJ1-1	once	TGTGCCAGCAGCTTCGGACAGGGTCGAGGAACTTTCTTT	CASSFGQGRGTFF
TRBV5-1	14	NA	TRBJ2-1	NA	TGCGCCACCGCGACTACAACGTGGGACAATGAGCAGTTCTTC	CATATTTWDNEQFF
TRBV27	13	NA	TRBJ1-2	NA	TGTGCCAGCAGTCCAGGACGGACTTATGGCTACACCTTC	CASSPGRTYGYTF
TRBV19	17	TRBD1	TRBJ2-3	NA	TGTGCCAGTAGCGTTAAGGGACAGGGGGTCGGCACAGATACGCAGTATTTT	CASSVKGQGVGTDTQYF
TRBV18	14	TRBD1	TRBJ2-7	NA	TGTGCCAGCTCACCTATACCAGGGGGCTACGAGCAGTACTTC	CASSPIPGGYEQYF
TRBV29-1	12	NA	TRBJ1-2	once	TGCAGCGTTGAACAGGGGCTGTGGGGCTACACCTTC	CSVEQGLWGYTF
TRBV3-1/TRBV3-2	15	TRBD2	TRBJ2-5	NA	TGTGCCAGTGGTATAGCGGGGGGCCGTCGAGAGACCCAGTACTTC	CASGIAGGRRETQYF
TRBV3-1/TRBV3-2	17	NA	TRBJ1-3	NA	TGTGCCAGCAGCCAAGATACGATGGCGGACTCTGGAAACACCATATATTTT	CASSQDTMADSGNTIYF
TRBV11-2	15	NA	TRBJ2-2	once	TGTGCCAGCAGCGGCCCGGGACAGAACACCGGGGAGCTGTTTTTT	CASSGPGQNTGELFF
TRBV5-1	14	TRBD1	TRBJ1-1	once	TGCGCCAGCAGCTCTGAACAGGGGATAACTGAAGCTTTCTTT	CASSSEQGITEAFF
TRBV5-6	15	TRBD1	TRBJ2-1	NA	TGTGCCAGCAGCTTCGGGACAGGGTCTTCGGGTGAGCAGTTCTTC	CASSFGTGSSGEQFF
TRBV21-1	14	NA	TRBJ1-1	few	TGTGCCAGCTCTCAATGGGGGCGGAACACTGAAGCTTTCTTT	CASSQWGRNTEAFF
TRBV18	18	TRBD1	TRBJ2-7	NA	TGTGCCAGCTCACCACTGCCCCTGGGGCAGGGGGCGAACTACGAGCAGTACTTC	CASSPLPLGQGANYEQYF
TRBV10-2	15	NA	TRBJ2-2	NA	TGCGCCAGCAGCTGGGGGAACGGGGGTACCGGGGAGCTGTTTTTT	CASSWGNGGTGELFF
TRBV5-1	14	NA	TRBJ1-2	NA	TGCGCCAGCAGCACCCTGACGGGGGGCTATGGCTACACCTTC	CASSTLTGGYGYTF
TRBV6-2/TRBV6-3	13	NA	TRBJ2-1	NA	TGTGCCAGCAGTTACGCAGGTACTAATGAGCAGTTCTTC	CASSYAGTNEQFF
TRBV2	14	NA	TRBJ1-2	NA	TGTGCCAGCAGTGAGAGTACAGGGCCCTATGGCTACACCTTC	CASSESTGPYGYTF
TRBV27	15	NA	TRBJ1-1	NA	TGTGCCAGCAGTTTCAGCGGCGGAGTGAACACTGAAGCTTTCTTT	CASSFSGGVNTEAFF
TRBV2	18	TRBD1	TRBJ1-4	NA	TGTGCCAGCAGTCCCCGTCCAGGGGGCGAGAGAACTAATGAAAAACTGTTTTTT	CASSPRPGGERTNEKLFF
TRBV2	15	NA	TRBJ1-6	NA	TGTGCCAGCACCGAGGGCGCAGGATGGAATTCACCCCTCCACTTT	CASTEGAGWNSPLHF
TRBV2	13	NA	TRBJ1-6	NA	TGTGCCTGCTACAGGGATTATAATTCACCCCTCCACTTT	CACYRDYNSPLHF
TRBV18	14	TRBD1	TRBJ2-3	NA	TGTGCCAGCTCATCCGGGACAGTCACAGATACGCAGTATTTT	CASSSGTVTDTQYF
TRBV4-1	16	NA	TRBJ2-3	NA	TGCGCCAGCAGCCTCCGTGGGGCTCTGGGCACAGATACGCAGTATTTT	CASSLRGALGTDTQYF
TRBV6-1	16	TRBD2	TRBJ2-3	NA	TGTGCCAGCAGTGATCTCGGACTAGCCGTGACAGATACGCAGTATTTT	CASSDLGLAVTDTQYF
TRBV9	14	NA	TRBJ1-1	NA	TGTGCCAGCAGCCTGGACGGGGTGGTCACTGAAGCTTTCTTT	CASSLDGVVTEAFF
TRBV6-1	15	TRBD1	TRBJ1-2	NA	TGTGCCAGCAGTGAAAGAGACAGGGGTAGCTATGGCTACACCTTC	CASSERDRGSYGYTF
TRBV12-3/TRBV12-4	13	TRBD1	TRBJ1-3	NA	TGTGCCAGCAGTTCAGGGGGCGGAAACACCATATATTTT	CASSSGGGNTIYF
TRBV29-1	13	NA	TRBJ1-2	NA	TGCAGCGGCCGGACGGAGATGGGGCATGGCTACACCTTC	CSGRTEMGHGYTF
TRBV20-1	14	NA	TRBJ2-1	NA	TGCAGTGCTAGTATCCCAGGGGTTAGTCGGGAGCAGTTCTTC	CSASIPGVSREQFF
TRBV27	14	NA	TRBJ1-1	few	TGTGCCAGCAGTCCCCAGACGGGTTACACTGAAGCTTTCTTT	CASSPQTGYTEAFF
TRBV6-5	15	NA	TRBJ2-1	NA	TGTGCCAGCAGACCGGGACTGGGGGTCCCCAATGAGCAGTTCTTC	CASRPGLGVPNEQFF
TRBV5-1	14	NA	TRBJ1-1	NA	TGCGCCAGCAGCCCAGGAACAGCGAACACTGAAGCTTTCTTT	CASSPGTANTEAFF
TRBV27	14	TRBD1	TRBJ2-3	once	TGTGCCAGCACCCGTACAGGGGCCCCAGATACGCAGTATTTT	CASTRTGAPDTQYF